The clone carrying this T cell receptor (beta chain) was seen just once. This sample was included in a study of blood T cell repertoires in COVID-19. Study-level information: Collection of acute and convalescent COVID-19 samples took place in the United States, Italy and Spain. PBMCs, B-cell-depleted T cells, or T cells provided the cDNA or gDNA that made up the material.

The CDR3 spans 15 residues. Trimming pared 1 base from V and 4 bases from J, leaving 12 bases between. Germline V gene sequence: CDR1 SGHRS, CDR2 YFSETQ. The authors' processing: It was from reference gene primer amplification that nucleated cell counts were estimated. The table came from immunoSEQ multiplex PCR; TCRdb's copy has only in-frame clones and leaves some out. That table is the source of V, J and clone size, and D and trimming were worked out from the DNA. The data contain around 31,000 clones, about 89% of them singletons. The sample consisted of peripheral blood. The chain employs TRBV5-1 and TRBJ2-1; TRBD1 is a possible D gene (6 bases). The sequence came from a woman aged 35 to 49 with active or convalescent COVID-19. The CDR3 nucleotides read TGCGCCAGCAGCTTGATCAGGGGCCAGTACAATGAGCAGTTCTTC. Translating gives CASSLIRGQYNEQFF.